This TCR beta chain was sequenced during a study of blood T cell repertoires in COVID-19. Looking at the study overall: Samples came from the United States, Italy and Spain, spanning acute and convalescent COVID-19.

Original data processing: Amplifying reference gene primers gave estimates of nucleated cell counts. Some clones are missing from TCRdb's copy, which holds only in-frame ones; the method was immunoSEQ multiplex PCR. That table supplies the V and J calls and clone size; D and trimming were determined from the DNA. In the table there are approximately 270,000 clones, roughly 90% of which are singletons. The V gene's germline CDR1 is LNHDA and CDR2 SQIVND (reference sequence). The CDR3 loop spans 16 amino acids. The J segment lost 8 bases and the V segment lost 2 bases, leaving 8 bases of the junction unmatched.

The rearrangement joins TRBV19 to TRBJ1-6; 8 bases are a match to TRBD1. The receptor's source is a man aged 25 to 45 with acute or convalescent COVID-19. The sequenced sample consisted of peripheral blood. The CDR3 sequence: CASSIWGRQGHSPLHF. Here the CDR3 DNA reads TGTGCCAGTAGTATATGGGGGCGACAGGGGCATTCACCCCTCCACTTT.